These 7 T cell receptor beta chains came from one sample sequenced in a study of cytomegalovirus exposure and HLA in healthy donors (dated by TCRdb to the late 2010s). Libraries were prepared through the immunoSEQ multiplex PCR assay. A mixture of 60 forward primers for TCR Vbeta segments and 13 reverse primers for TCR Jbeta segments was used in the multiplex PCR. In TCRdb, the immuneACCESS table is reduced to in-frame sequences with V and J assigned. These tables do not hold every clone; where another copy was compared, an unresolved V gene accounts for under half, and the others remain unexplained. This sample gives 90,000 to 150,000 clones in total; about 73% of them show up just once. Around 3% of the sample comes from the top ten. Sequenced material: PBMCs. These receptor sequences come from a woman in her thirties in good health and CMV-seropositive.

This clone was counted between two and nine times. The gene calls are TRBV5-4 and TRBJ1-3; TRBD1 is a possible D gene (5 bases). Per the germline V gene, CDR1 is SGHNT and CDR2 is YYREEE (reference sequence). The CDR3 is made up of 14 amino acids. Trimming took 0 bases from V and 11 from J, leaving 15 bases between them. CDR3 amino acids: CASSLDSGGGPIYF. Here the CDR3 DNA reads TGTGCCAGCAGCTTGGATTCGGGGGGAGGCCCCATATATTTT.

This clone showed up just once. The chain has TRBV5-4 and TRBJ1-1; perhaps TRBD1 as D (5 bases). V was shortened by 3 bases and J by 5 bases, with 11 bases between the two germline ends. Germline loops: CDR1 SGHNT, CDR2 YYREEE (reference sequence). CDR3 size: 13 residues. CDR3 sequence (DNA): TGTGCCAGCAGCTCCCCCGGGACTACTGAAGCTTTCTTT. This sequence encodes CASSSPGTTEAFF.

The CDR3: CASSLVASETQYF. In DNA form, the CDR3 reads TGTGCCAGCAGCTTAGTGGCTAGCGAGACCCAGTACTTC. The J gene is TRBJ2-5, the V gene TRBV11-1; TRBD2 might be the D (5 bases). CDR3 length equals 13 residues. Germline V CDR1 and CDR2: SGHAT, FQDESV (reference sequence). V lost 1 base to trimming and J lost 5 bases, with 8 bases between them. The full variable domain, with the rest looked up from reference TRBV11-1 and TRBJ2-5, is EAEVAQSPRYKITEKSQAVAFWCDPISGHATLYWYRQILGQGPELLVQFQDESVVDDSQLPKDRFSAERLKGVDSTLKIQPAELGDSAMYLCASSLVASETQYFGPGTRLLVL.

J is TRBJ2-1 and V is TRBV9; TRBD2 might be the D (7 bases). V was pared by 0 bases and J by 0 bases, with 16 bases between. The CDR3 has 18 amino acids. The germline CDR1 and CDR2 sequences are SGDLS and YYNGEE. The chain's CDR3 is CASSVASGGFGSYNEQFF. The CDR3 DNA reads TGTGCCAGCAGCGTAGCGTCGGGGGGCTTTGGCTCCTACAATGAGCAGTTCTTC. The entire variable domain, with the rest obtained from reference TRBV9 and TRBJ2-1, is as follows: DSGVTQTPKHLITATGQRVTLRCSPRSGDLSVYWYQQSLDQGLQFLIQYYNGEERAKGNILERFSAQQFPDLHSELNLSSLELGDSALYFCASSVASGGFGSYNEQFFGPGTRLTVL.

V gene TRBV7-8 combines with J gene TRBJ2-7, with 12 bases identical to TRBD2. CDR3 size: 18 residues. CDR1 SGHVS and CDR2 FQNEAQ come from the germline V gene. V lost 5 bases, J lost 2 bases, and 13 bases stayed unmatched. CDR3 amino acids: CASSLPTSGGTGAYEQYF. The DNA for the CDR3 is TGTGCCAGCAGCCTCCCGACTAGCGGGGGTACCGGGGCCTACGAGCAGTACTTC.

The V and J genes are TRBV7-6 and TRBJ2-1, with 8 bases matching TRBD2. Losses at the gene ends were 1 base for V and 9 bases for J; bases not matched to a gene: 11. Germline loops: CDR1 SGHVS, CDR2 FNYEAQ. The CDR3 is made up of 16 amino acids. This CDR3 is CASSLDLGGAVAEQFF. The CDR3 nucleotides are TGTGCCAGCAGCTTAGACCTCGGGGGGGCCGTTGCTGAGCAGTTCTTC.

The rearrangement uses TRBV11-3 and TRBJ1-5; D is ambiguous. Trimming shortened V by 3 bases and J by 2 bases, and 11 bases separated the two germline ends. The CDR3 length is 15 residues. CDR1 SGHNT and CDR2 YENEEA come from the germline V gene. Here the CDR3 DNA reads TGTGCCAGCAGCTTCGACGCGGAGGGCAATCAGCCCCAGCATTTT. Its protein product is CASSFDAEGNQPQHF.